Presented here are 10 T cell receptor beta chains from one specimen sequenced in a study of response to subunit inactivated influenza vaccine. TCRdb independently ran MiXCR on the RT-PCR reads; one entry per CDR3 protein. The data hold under 550,000 distinct CDR3 sequences, with 7.2% observed a single time. The sample was PBMCs from blood, taken about 24 months after vaccination. The receptor source for this set is a man in his fifties or sixties who received an inactivated influenza vaccine.

The J gene is TRBJ2-3, the V gene TRBV4-3; D might be TRBD1 (5 bases). Germline CDR1 reads LGHNA; CDR2 reads YSLEER. Trimming removed 2 bases at V and 2 bases at J, with 11 bases between. The CDR3 spans 15 residues. The CDR3 reads CASSQTGHFTDTQYF. CDR3 DNA sequence: TGCGCCAGCAGCCAAACAGGACATTTCACAGATACGCAGTATTTT.

In its sample, this clonotype was seen a few times. The V call is TRBV4-2, the J call TRBJ1-1; 8 bases are a match to TRBD1. Germline V gene sequence: CDR1 LGHNA, CDR2 YNFKEQ. The CDR3 has 15 residues. Trimming cost V 0 bases and J 3 bases; bases outside gene matches: 3. DNA of the CDR3: TGTGCCAGCAGCCAAGACAGGGGGCGGGACACTGAAGCTTTCTTT. This codes for CASSQDRGRDTEAFF.

This clonotype occurred a few times. This sequence joins TRBV29-1 and TRBJ1-4; D is unclear. The CDR3 sequence is 13 residues long. Germline CDR1 and CDR2: SQVTM and ANQGSEA. Trimming removed 5 bases at V and 5 bases at J, with 12 bases between. The CDR3 DNA sequence: TGCAGCGTTTGGGCGGACCCAAATGAAAAACTGTTTTTT. This encodes CSVWADPNEKLFF.

This clonotype was counted only a few times. The chain combines TRBV4-1 with TRBJ2-3, with TRBD2 identical over 8 bases. With 1 base clipped from V and 5 bases from J, the junction kept 8 bases outside the gene matches. The CDR3 contains 16 residues. The germline CDR1 and CDR2 sequences are MGHRA and YSYEKL. The CDR3 coding sequence is TGCGCCAGCAGCCAAGTTGGCGGGGGGCAAGAAGATACGCAGTATTTT. Translated, it gives CASSQVGGGQEDTQYF.

A few counts support this clonotype. The CDR3 bases are TGCAGTGCTAGAGACCGGGACCTCAATCAGCCCCAGCATTTT. It specifies CSARDRDLNQPQHF. V and J are TRBV20-1 and TRBJ1-5; D is perhaps TRBD1 (5 bases). Trimming cost V 0 bases and J 3 bases, with 9 bases left between them. Looked up from germline, CDR1 is DFQATT and CDR2 is SNEGSKA (reference sequence). This CDR3 is built from 14 residues.

This clonotype showed up many times. V usage is TRBV11-2 and J usage is TRBJ2-1; D may be TRBD2 (6 bases). The ends were cut back, 3 bases at V and 0 bases at J, with 15 bases in the middle. From germline, CDR1 is SGHAT and CDR2 FQNNGV. CDR3 length equals 17 residues. In DNA, the CDR3 is TGTGCCAGCAGCTTTAAAAGCGGAGGGCGCTCCTACAATGAGCAGTTCTTC. Residues: CASSFKSGGRSYNEQFF.

The chain employs TRBV7-9 and TRBJ1-3; TRBD1 agrees at 8 bases. After removal of 3 bases from V and 4 bases from J, the junction contained 2 bases not matched to a gene. From germline, CDR1 is SEHNR and CDR2 FQNEAQ (reference sequence). This CDR3 is 14 amino acids long. The chain's CDR3 is CASSFQGAGNTIYF. CDR3 nucleotide sequence: TGTGCCAGCAGCTTCCAGGGGGCAGGAAACACCATATATTTT.

This clonotype was found many times. The chain combines TRBV4-3 with TRBJ2-3; D tentatively reads TRBD1 or TRBD2 (5 bases each). V was cut by 0 bases and J by 0 bases, with 16 bases left in between. Germline CDR1 reads LGHNA; CDR2 reads YSLEER. The CDR3 has 18 amino acids. In DNA form, the CDR3 reads TGCGCCAGCAGCCAAGATGTTGGCAGGGAGACTAGCACAGATACGCAGTATTTT. Its protein is CASSQDVGRETSTDTQYF.

The genes are TRBV19 and TRBJ2-1; TRBD1 matches 7 bases. V lost 5 bases and J lost 0; bases outside the gene matches: 7. CDR3 length: 16 amino acids. Germline CDR1 and CDR2: LNHDA and SQIVND (reference sequence). The CDR3 sequence: CASSPRTGRSYNEQFF. The CDR3 bases are TGTGCCAGTAGTCCCCGGACAGGCCGCTCCTACAATGAGCAGTTCTTC.

This clonotype has at least ten counts. J is TRBJ2-5 and V is TRBV7-6, with D hard to call. Looked up from germline, CDR1 is SGHVS and CDR2 is FNYEAQ. The CDR3 is 14 residues long. Between the trimmed V and J ends, which lost 5 bases and 2 bases, there was a span of 12 bases. CDR3: CASSILRLQETQYF. The CDR3 coding sequence is TGTGCCAGCAGCATACTCCGCCTGCAAGAGACCCAGTACTTC.